This T cell receptor beta chain was identified during a study of neurological immune-mediated disorders. Broader study findings: No expanded-clone CDR3 amino acid sequence recurred across subjects, suggesting private TCR-beta repertoires.

In its sample, this clonotype was seen many times. Antigen: not known. 5'RACE with 10-nucleotide random UMIs generated the cDNA. A single record per CDR3 protein comes from TCRdb applying MiXCR to the 5' RACE reads. The table records tens of thousands of distinct CDR3 sequences, less than 9% of them present only once. Healthy control samples came from blood bank volunteers in Maryland, USA. The sorted libraries were prepared using more than 850,000 CD4+ or CD8+ T cells that had themselves been sorted. This TCR was recovered from a man aged 45-65 years in good health. Sequenced material: CD4+ T cells from blood.

The CDR3 coding sequence is TGCGCCAGCAGCGACAGGGAGGACGGCTACACCTTC. Its protein product is CASSDREDGYTF. The rearrangement uses TRBV4-1 and TRBJ1-2; TRBD1 matches at 7 bases. The length of the CDR3 is 12 residues. The trim removed 5 bases at V and 8 bases at J, leaving 5 bases unmatched. Germline V gives CDR1 MGHRA, CDR2 YSYEKL.